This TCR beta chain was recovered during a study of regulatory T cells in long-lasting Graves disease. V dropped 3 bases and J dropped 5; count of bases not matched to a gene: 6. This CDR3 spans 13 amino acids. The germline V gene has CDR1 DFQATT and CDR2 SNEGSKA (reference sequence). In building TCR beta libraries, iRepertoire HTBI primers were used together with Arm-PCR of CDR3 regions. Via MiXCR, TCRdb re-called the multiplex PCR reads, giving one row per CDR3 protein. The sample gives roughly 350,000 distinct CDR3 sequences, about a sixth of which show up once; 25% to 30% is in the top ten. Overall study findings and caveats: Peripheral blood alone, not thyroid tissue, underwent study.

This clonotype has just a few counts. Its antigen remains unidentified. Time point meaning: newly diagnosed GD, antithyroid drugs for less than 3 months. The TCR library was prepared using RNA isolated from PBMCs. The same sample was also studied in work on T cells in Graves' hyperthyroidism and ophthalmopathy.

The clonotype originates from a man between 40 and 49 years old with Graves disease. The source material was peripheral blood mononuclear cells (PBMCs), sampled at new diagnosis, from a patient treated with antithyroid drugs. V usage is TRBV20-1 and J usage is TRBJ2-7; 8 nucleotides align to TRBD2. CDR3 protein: CSASPSGFDEQYF. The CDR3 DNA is TGCAGTGCTAGTCCTAGCGGGTTCGACGAGCAGTACTTC.